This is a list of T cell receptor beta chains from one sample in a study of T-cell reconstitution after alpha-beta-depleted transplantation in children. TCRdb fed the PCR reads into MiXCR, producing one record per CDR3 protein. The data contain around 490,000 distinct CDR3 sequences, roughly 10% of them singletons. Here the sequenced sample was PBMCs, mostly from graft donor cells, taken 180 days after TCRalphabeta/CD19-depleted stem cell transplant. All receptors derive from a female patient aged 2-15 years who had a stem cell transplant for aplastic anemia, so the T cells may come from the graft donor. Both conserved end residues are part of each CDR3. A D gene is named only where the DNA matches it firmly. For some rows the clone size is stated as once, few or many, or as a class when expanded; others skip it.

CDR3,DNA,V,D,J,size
CASSSLAGGSNEQFF,TGTGCCAGCAGCTCGCTAGCGGGAGGGAGCAATGAGCAGTTCTTC,TRBV7-2,TRBD2,TRBJ2-1,few
CASSLLGQNTEAFF,TGCGCCAGCAGCCTCTTAGGGCAGAACACTGAAGCTTTCTTT,TRBV5-1,-,TRBJ1-1,many
CASSHLRTATYNEQFF,TGCGCCAGCAGCCACCTGAGGACAGCTACTTACAATGAGCAGTTCTTC,TRBV4-3,-,TRBJ2-1,few
CATSDSGRANTGELFF,TGTGCCACCAGTGATTCTGGCAGGGCCAACACCGGGGAGCTGTTTTTT,TRBV24-1,-,TRBJ2-2,-
CASSPGLAHNVPDTGELFF,TGTGCCAGCAGCCCGGGACTAGCCCACAATGTTCCGGACACCGGGGAGCTGTTTTTT,TRBV14,TRBD2,TRBJ2-2,-
CASSLVSRRNEQFF,TGTGCCAGCAGCTTAGTGTCTCGCCGCAATGAGCAGTTCTTC,TRBV7-2,-,TRBJ2-1,few
CASSFHDTGELFF,TGTGCCAGCAGTTTCCACGACACCGGGGAGCTGTTTTTT,TRBV28,-,TRBJ2-2,-
CASSLVAVARLQETQYF,TGCGCCAGCAGCTTGGTGGCGGTAGCTCGATTACAAGAGACCCAGTACTTC,TRBV5-1,-,TRBJ2-5,many
CASSLGPGWLAHNNEQFF,TGTGCCAGCAGCTTAGGACCGGGGTGGCTAGCGCACAACAATGAGCAGTTCTTC,TRBV11-2,-,TRBJ2-1,-
CASSPVAASYEQYF,TGTGCCAGCAGCCCCGTAGCTGCCTCCTACGAGCAGTACTTC,TRBV7-2,-,TRBJ2-7,-
CASSFSSARYNDQFF,TGTGCCAGCAGCTTTTCTAGCGCGAGATACAATGACCAGTTCTTC,TRBV7-2,-,TRBJ2-1,-
CASSLRREVYGYTF,TGTGCCAGCAGCTTGAGGAGGGAAGTCTATGGCTACACCTTC,TRBV7-9,-,TRBJ1-2,few
CASRRQHTEAFF,TGTGCCAGCCGAAGACAGCACACTGAAGCTTTCTTT,TRBV28,-,TRBJ1-1,-
CASSLIFGGRATDTQYF,TGTGCCAGCAGCTTAATCTTCGGCGGGAGGGCCACAGATACGCAGTATTTT,TRBV7-9,TRBD2,TRBJ2-3,few
CASSFWGQGAPRTEAFF,TGTGCCAGCAGCTTTTGGGGACAGGGGGCGCCGAGGACTGAAGCTTTCTTT,TRBV7-2,TRBD1,TRBJ1-1,-
CSVLPGTGDYNEQFF,TGCAGCGTTCTCCCTGGGACAGGGGATTACAATGAGCAGTTCTTC,TRBV29-1,TRBD1,TRBJ2-1,few
CAISETSGSYNEQFF,TGTGCCATCAGTGAGACTAGCGGCTCCTACAATGAGCAGTTCTTC,TRBV10-3,TRBD2,TRBJ2-1,few
CSAAQILAGEQFF,TGCAGTGCAGCCCAGATACTAGCGGGTGAGCAGTTCTTC,TRBV20-1,TRBD2,TRBJ2-1,many
CSVRGAPNQPQHF,TGCAGCGTTAGGGGGGCTCCCAATCAGCCCCAGCATTTT,TRBV29-1,-,TRBJ1-5,-
CAISGPSDTPYEQYF,TGTGCCATCAGTGGACCTTCTGACACTCCCTACGAGCAGTACTTC,TRBV10-3,-,TRBJ2-7,many
CSATSSGFYNEQFF,TGCAGTGCTACCTCTAGCGGGTTCTACAATGAGCAGTTCTTC,TRBV20-1,TRBD2,TRBJ2-1,few
CAWKGASDTQYF,TGTGCCTGGAAGGGGGCGAGTGATACGCAGTATTTT,TRBV30,TRBD1,TRBJ2-3,few
CASNGGRAWYQQFF,TGTGCCAGCAATGGCGGGAGGGCCTGGTATCAGCAGTTCTTC,TRBV6-2/TRBV6-3,TRBD2,TRBJ2-1,few
CASSPSTGKGPGEQYF,TGTGCCAGCTCACCGTCGACAGGAAAAGGGCCGGGTGAGCAGTACTTC,TRBV18,-,TRBJ2-7,-
CSAREPGTGRAKNIQYF,TGCAGTGCTAGAGAACCCGGGACAGGGAGGGCCAAAAACATTCAGTACTTC,TRBV20-1,TRBD1,TRBJ2-4,many
CASSQSRGGLFNTEAFF,TGTGCCAGCAGCCAATCCAGAGGGGGGTTATTCAACACTGAAGCTTTCTTT,TRBV3-1,-,TRBJ1-1,few
CATSEGTRNTGELFF,TGTGCCACCAGTGAAGGGACCCGCAACACCGGGGAGCTGTTTTTT,TRBV24-1,-,TRBJ2-2,few
CAISGTALGVFF,TGTGCCATCAGTGGGACTGCGCTGGGGGTTTTCTTT,TRBV10-3,-,TRBJ1-1,-
CSVPKTGLSYNEQFF,TGCAGCGTCCCGAAGACAGGGCTCTCCTACAATGAGCAGTTCTTC,TRBV29-1,TRBD1,TRBJ2-1,-
CASSAVASGNTIYF,TGTGCCAGCAGTGCAGTGGCCTCTGGAAACACCATATATTTT,TRBV27,-,TRBJ1-3,-
CASSPTGTSYEQYF,TGTGCCAGCTCACCCACAGGGACCTCCTACGAGCAGTACTTC,TRBV18,-,TRBJ2-7,few
CASSPGRETDTQYF,TGTGCCAGCAGCCCCGGCAGGGAGACAGATACGCAGTATTTT,TRBV7-9,-,TRBJ2-3,-
CASSWGTGAAETQYF,TGTGCCAGCAGCTGGGGTACAGGGGCGGCAGAGACCCAGTACTTC,TRBV7-7,TRBD1,TRBJ2-5,few
CASSTGVSGNTIYF,TGTGCCAGCTCGACTGGGGTCTCTGGAAACACCATATATTTT,TRBV18,-,TRBJ1-3,-
CSALPSGRGTDTQYF,TGCAGTGCTCTACCCAGCGGGAGAGGAACAGATACGCAGTATTTT,TRBV20-1,TRBD2,TRBJ2-3,many
CASSLGLAGTREDTQYF,TGCGCCAGCAGCCTGGGACTAGCGGGAACTCGGGAAGATACGCAGTATTTT,TRBV4-3,TRBD2,TRBJ2-3,-
CASSLSQRDRGYTF,TGTGCCAGCAGTTTATCACAGCGGGACAGGGGCTACACCTTC,TRBV28,TRBD1,TRBJ1-2,-
CASSPSGQEHYGYTF,TGTGCCAGCAGCCCTAGCGGACAGGAGCACTATGGCTACACCTTC,TRBV7-8,TRBD1,TRBJ1-2,few
CASSFVDRGRTEAFF,TGTGCCAGCAGCTTCGTGGACAGGGGGAGAACTGAAGCTTTCTTT,TRBV7-2,TRBD1,TRBJ1-1,-
CASSFQERGGYTF,TGTGCCAGCAGTTTCCAAGAAAGGGGTGGCTACACCTTC,TRBV12-3/TRBV12-4,-,TRBJ1-2,few
CASSHRDLRQPQHF,TGTGCCAGCAGCCACCGGGACCTACGGCAGCCCCAGCATTTT,TRBV7-2,-,TRBJ1-5,few
CATSTARWVLPQHF,TGTGCCACCAGCACTGCACGTTGGGTTCTACCCCAGCATTTT,TRBV15,-,TRBJ1-5,many
CASSRQGERTGELFF,TGTGCCAGCAGTCGACAGGGGGAGCGCACCGGGGAGCTGTTTTTT,TRBV12-3/TRBV12-4,TRBD1,TRBJ2-2,-
CAISEFFASGRWNTEAFF,TGTGCCATCAGTGAATTCTTTGCCTCCGGAAGGTGGAACACTGAAGCTTTCTTT,TRBV10-3,-,TRBJ1-1,few
CASSLTSDPYNEQFF,TGTGCCAGCAGCTTAACTAGCGACCCCTACAATGAGCAGTTCTTC,TRBV7-2,TRBD2,TRBJ2-1,few
CSARRGSYNSPLHF,TGCAGTGCTAGAAGGGGATCCTATAATTCACCCCTCCACTTT,TRBV20-1,-,TRBJ1-6,few